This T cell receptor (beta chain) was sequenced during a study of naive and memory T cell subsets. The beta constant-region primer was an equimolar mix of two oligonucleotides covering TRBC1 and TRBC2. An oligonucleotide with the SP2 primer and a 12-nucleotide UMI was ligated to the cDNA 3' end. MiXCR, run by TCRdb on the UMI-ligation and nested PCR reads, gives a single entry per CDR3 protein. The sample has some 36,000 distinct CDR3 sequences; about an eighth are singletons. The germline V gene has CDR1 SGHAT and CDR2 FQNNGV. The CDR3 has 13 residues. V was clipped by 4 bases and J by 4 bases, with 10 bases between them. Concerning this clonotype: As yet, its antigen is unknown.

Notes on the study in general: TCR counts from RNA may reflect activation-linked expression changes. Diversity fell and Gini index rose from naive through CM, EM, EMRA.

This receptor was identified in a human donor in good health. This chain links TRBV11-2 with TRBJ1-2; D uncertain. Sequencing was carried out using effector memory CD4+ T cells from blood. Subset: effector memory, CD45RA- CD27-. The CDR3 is CASSSTRSYGYTF. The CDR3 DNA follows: TGTGCCAGCAGCTCCACCCGAAGCTATGGCTACACCTTC.